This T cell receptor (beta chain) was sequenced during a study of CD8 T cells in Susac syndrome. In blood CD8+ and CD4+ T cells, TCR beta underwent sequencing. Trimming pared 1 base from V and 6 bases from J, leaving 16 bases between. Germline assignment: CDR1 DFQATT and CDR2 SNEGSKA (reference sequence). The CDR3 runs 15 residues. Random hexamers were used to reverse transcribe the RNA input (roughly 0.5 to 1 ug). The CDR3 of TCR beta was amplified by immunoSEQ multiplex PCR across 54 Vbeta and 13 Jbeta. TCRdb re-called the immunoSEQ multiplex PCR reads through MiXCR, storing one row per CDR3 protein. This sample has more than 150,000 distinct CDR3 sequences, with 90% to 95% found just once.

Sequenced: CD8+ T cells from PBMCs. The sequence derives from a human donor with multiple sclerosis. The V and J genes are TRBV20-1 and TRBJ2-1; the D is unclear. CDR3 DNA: TGCAGTGCTAGAGGGATTTTGGAGAGCAGCAATGAGCAGTTCTTC. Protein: CSARGILESSNEQFF.